This T cell receptor beta chain came from a study of T-cell memory formation after mild COVID-19. Whole-study context: Largely donor-specific TCR clusters were found. Study findings and constraints: Cross-reactive memory seemingly joined, as some responding clones were found in pre-infection memory. Clones contracting over day 15 to 85 were CD4/CD8 balanced, with later expanders leaning CD4+.

5'RACE primed at constant segments yielded TCR alpha and TCR beta cDNA libraries bearing sample barcodes and UMIs. Each CDR3 protein is one row after TCRdb ran MiXCR on the 5' RACE reads. In the table there are 90,000 to 120,000 distinct CDR3 sequences, under 15% of which are singletons. Only a few counts were recorded for this clonotype. The antigen is undetermined. Looked up from germline, CDR1 is SQVTM and CDR2 is ANQGSEA. The length of the CDR3 is 13 residues. V was trimmed by 2 bases and J by 5 bases, leaving 12 bases between them. This rearrangement joins TRBV29-1 to TRBJ2-5; unclear D gene. Material for sequencing was PBMCs or a T cell subset sorted from them (not recorded which). This TCR derives from a man aged 18 to 29 who had mild COVID-19 (a few samples of this study predate the infection). Cell type and time point are not known. CDR3 in amino acids: CSVELGIRETQYF. The CDR3 DNA sequence: TGCAGCGTTGAACTGGGGATTCGGGAGACCCAGTACTTC.